Presented here are 20 T cell receptor beta chains from one specimen sequenced in a study of CD8 T cells in ankylosing spondylitis (dated by TCRdb to 2016 to 2017). Library method: 5' RACE. The sequencing machine was an Illumina HiSeq 2500. TCRdb's own reprocessing of the public reads used fastp at Q25 and MiXCR and kept productive beta chains. Here each entry gathers all rows of one CDR3 protein and keeps the most common genes and DNA. The sample table holds more than 300,000 distinct CDR3 sequences, of which around a tenth were seen once. Together, the top ten hold 9.1% of the sample. The sequenced sample was blood, either unsorted or a sorted T cell fraction (not recorded which). These receptors all stem from a female donor with ankylosing spondylitis or in good health (not recorded which).

This clonotype was counted many times. This chain connects TRBV20-1 to TRBJ2-3; D might be TRBD2 (5 bases). V was pared by 0 bases and J by 2 bases, with 9 bases between. Germline CDR1 DFQATT, CDR2 SNEGSKA (reference sequence). The CDR3 covers 14 residues. For the CDR3, the DNA is TGCAGTGCTAGAGATGCGGGTCTCACAGATACGCAGTATTTT. Amino acid sequence: CSARDAGLTDTQYF.

CDR3 residues: CASRGDGREQYF. The CDR3 DNA sequence: TGTGCCAGCAGGGGGGACGGGCGCGAGCAGTACTTC. J is TRBJ2-7 and V is TRBV12-3 or TRBV12-4; the D gene could be TRBD1 or TRBD2 (5 bases each). With 6 bases removed from V and 6 bases from J, the gap between germline ends came to 12 bases. The CDR3 loop spans 12 amino acids.

Concerning this clonotype: A clone one base away is much larger, so this may be a read error. The genes are TRBV11-2 and TRBJ1-2; 7 bases are a match to TRBD1. Germline assignment: CDR1 SGHAT and CDR2 FQNNGV. The length of the CDR3 is 12 residues. The CDR3 nucleotides read TGTGCCAGCAGTATCAGGGGGTATGCCTACACCTTC. This encodes CASSIRGYAYTF.

This clonotype has at least ten counts. This chain links TRBV28 with TRBJ2-6; no clear D. V shed 6 bases and J shed 2 bases, with 8 bases lying between them. Germline V gene lookup returns CDR1 MDHEN and CDR2 SYDVKM. This CDR3 is built from 14 residues. The CDR3 sequence is CASRIPTGANVLTF. The CDR3 bases are TGTGCCAGCAGAATACCCACTGGGGCCAACGTCCTGACTTTC.

This clonotype was seen many times. J is TRBJ2-2 and V is TRBV28; 12 bases align to TRBD2. Germline V CDR1 and CDR2: MDHEN, SYDVKM. The CDR3 is 13 residues long. Unmatched junction bases numbered 3, after V lost 2 bases and J lost 14 bases. CDR3 in amino acids: CASSLQGLAGLFF. DNA of the CDR3: TGTGCCAGCAGTTTACAAGGACTAGCGGGACTGTTTTTT.

The rearrangement joins TRBV11-2 to TRBJ2-3, with 8 bases that match TRBD2. Germline lookup yields CDR1 SGHAT and CDR2 FQNNGV. The CDR3 covers 16 residues. Trimming removed 4 bases from V and 1 base from J; junction bases left unmatched: 7. The CDR3 region is CASSSHGTRRTDTQYF. For the CDR3, the DNA is TGTGCCAGCAGCTCCCACGGGACTAGACGCACAGATACGCAGTATTTT.

This clonotype was seen repeatedly, ten times or more. V usage is TRBV5-1 and J usage is TRBJ2-7; D might be TRBD2 (5 bases). CDR1 is SGHRS and CDR2 is YFSETQ in the germline V gene. V was clipped by 0 bases and J by 3 bases, with 10 bases between them. CDR3 size: 14 residues. As DNA, the CDR3 is TGCGCCAGCAGCTTGGATCCGGGAAACTACGAGCAGTACTTC. Protein: CASSLDPGNYEQYF. The whole variable domain, remainder taken from reference TRBV5-1 and TRBJ2-7, is KAGVTQTPRYLIKTRGQQVTLSCSPISGHRSVSWYQQTPGQGLQFLFEYFSETQRNKGNFPGRFSGRQFSNSRSEMNVSTLELGDSALYLCASSLDPGNYEQYFGPGTRLTVT.

The V gene is TRBV25-1, the J gene TRBJ1-2, with TRBD1 identical over 9 bases. V lost 4 bases, J lost 4 bases, and 10 bases stayed unmatched. The germline CDR1 and CDR2 sequences are MGHDK and SYGVNS. The CDR3 loop spans 16 amino acids. The CDR3: CASSGIPGQGSYGYTF. Written as DNA, the CDR3 is TGTGCCAGCAGTGGGATACCGGGACAGGGTTCCTATGGCTACACCTTC.

The table lists this clonotype with many counts. The chain is built from TRBV7-2 and TRBJ2-3; the match to TRBD2 covers 12 bases. Germline V gene data show CDR1 as SGHTA and CDR2 as FQGNSA. The trim removed 3 bases at V and 5 bases at J, leaving 6 bases unmatched. The CDR3 runs 16 residues. As DNA, the CDR3 is TGTGCCAGCAGCTTGACTAGCGGGAGACGACTAGATACGCAGTATTTT. It translates to CASSLTSGRRLDTQYF. The whole variable domain, filled in from reference TRBV7-2 and TRBJ2-3, reads GAGVSQSPSNKVTEKGKDVELRCDPISGHTALYWYRQSLGQGLEFLIYFQGNSAPDKSGLPSDRFSAERTGGSVSTLTIQRTQQEDSAVYLCASSLTSGRRLDTQYFGPGTRLTVL.

This clonotype occurred a few times. This chain uses TRBV28 with TRBJ1-6; a possible D gene is TRBD1 (6 bases). The CDR3 runs 14 residues. CDR1 is MDHEN and CDR2 is SYDVKM in the germline V gene. The V and J ends lost 2 bases and 8 bases respectively, with 10 bases between them. The CDR3 protein is CASSLHRGDSPLHF. In nucleotides, the CDR3 is TGTGCCAGCAGTTTACATAGGGGGGATTCACCCCTCCACTTT.

This chain joins TRBV6-4 and TRBJ2-2; D possibly uses TRBD1 or TRBD2 (5 bases each). The CDR3 covers 14 residues. Trimming removed 6 bases at V and 3 bases at J, with 11 bases between. Looked up from germline, CDR1 is MRHNA and CDR2 is SNTAGT. CDR3 residues: CASRLGDDTGELFF. The CDR3 DNA reads TGTGCCAGCAGACTAGGGGACGACACCGGGGAGCTGTTTTTT.

The sample holds many counts of this clonotype. The chain uses TRBV5-6 and TRBJ2-7; 10 bases are shared with TRBD1. Germline V gene lookup returns CDR1 SGHDT and CDR2 YYEEEE. This CDR3 contains 15 residues. V gave up 1 base and J gave up 6 bases; unmatched junction bases: 7. The CDR3 reads CASSLIGDRGGEQYF. The CDR3 coding sequence is TGTGCCAGCAGCTTGATTGGGGACAGGGGAGGCGAGCAGTACTTC. Full variable domain (remainder filled in from reference TRBV5-6 and TRBJ2-7): DAGVTQSPTHLIKTRGQQVTLRCSPKSGHDTVSWYQQALGQGPQFIFQYYEEEERQRGNFPDRFSGHQFPNYSSELNVNALLLGDSALYLCASSLIGDRGGEQYFGPGTRLTVT.

This clonotype was seen ten or more times. The genes are TRBV12-3 or TRBV12-4 and TRBJ1-6; 10 bases line up with TRBD1. V lost 5 bases, J lost 0 bases, and 4 bases stayed unmatched. There are 17 residues in the CDR3. This CDR3 is CASSPGTGDSYNSPLHF. CDR3 sequence (DNA): TGTGCCAGCAGTCCGGGGACAGGGGACTCCTATAATTCACCCCTCCACTTT.

This clonotype was counted between two and nine times. This chain joins TRBV20-1 and TRBJ1-6; no definite D call. Germline V CDR1 and CDR2: DFQATT, SNEGSKA (reference sequence). Between the trimmed V and J ends, which lost 8 bases and 5 bases, there was a span of 10 bases. There are 12 residues in the CDR3. The CDR3 DNA follows: TGCAGTTCCGGGAAAAATAATTCACCCCTCCACTTT. This translates into CSSGKNNSPLHF.

Comments on this clonotype: A read error may explain this, as a much larger clone is one base away. The chain recombines TRBV24-1 with TRBJ2-3; D gene uncertain. This CDR3 has 13 residues. Germline CDR1 KGHDR, CDR2 SFDVKD. V lost 5 bases and J 2 bases, leaving 7 bases between the germline ends. CDR3 sequence (DNA): TGTGCCACCAGTGGCGGCCACACAGATACGCAGTATTTT. It specifies CATSGGHTDTQYF.

This sequence joins TRBV5-1 and TRBJ2-5; 9 nucleotides agree with TRBD1. V lost 1 base and J lost 3; bases outside the gene matches: 1. Looked up from germline, CDR1 is SGHRS and CDR2 is YFSETQ. The CDR3 is 14 residues long. Here the CDR3 reads CASSLTGGEETQYF. Here the CDR3 DNA reads TGCGCCAGCAGCTTGACAGGGGGCGAAGAGACCCAGTACTTC.

This clonotype was found many times. The rearrangement links TRBV20-1 to TRBJ1-1; D gene unclear. Germline V gene sequence: CDR1 DFQATT, CDR2 SNEGSKA (reference sequence). V lost 0 bases, J lost 4 bases, and 9 bases lay in between. This CDR3 is 13 amino acids long. DNA of the CDR3: TGCAGTGCTAGAGACCCCATGGTCACTGAAGCTTTCTTT. This gives the protein CSARDPMVTEAFF.

This clonotype has ten or more counts. The chain is built from TRBV2 and TRBJ1-6; D not resolved. With 8 bases removed from V and 0 bases from J, the gap between germline ends came to 8 bases. Germline V CDR1 and CDR2: SNHLY, FYNNEI. There are 14 residues in the CDR3. CDR3 residues: CASHGSSYNSPLHF. The CDR3 DNA reads TGTGCCAGCCATGGGAGCTCCTATAATTCACCCCTCCACTTT.

In its sample, this clonotype was seen a few times. The rearrangement joins TRBV4-1 to TRBJ1-1; no reliable D call. The V end lost 3 bases, the J end lost 1 base, and 12 bases lay between the germline ends. The CDR3 runs 15 residues. From germline, CDR1 is MGHRA and CDR2 YSYEKL. The CDR3: CASSQGTAWNTEAFF. The CDR3 DNA sequence: TGCGCCAGCAGCCAGGGTACGGCGTGGAACACTGAAGCTTTCTTT.

This clonotype was detected many times. The chain recombines TRBV29-1 with TRBJ2-1; D perhaps matches TRBD2 (5 bases). With 6 bases removed from V and 4 bases from J, the gap between germline ends came to 19 bases. The CDR3 consists of 15 residues. From germline, CDR1 is SQVTM and CDR2 ANQGSEA. CDR3 bases: TGCAGCGTCGCATCGGGCCTAGCAGTTTACAATGAGCAGTTCTTC. Protein sequence: CSVASGLAVYNEQFF.